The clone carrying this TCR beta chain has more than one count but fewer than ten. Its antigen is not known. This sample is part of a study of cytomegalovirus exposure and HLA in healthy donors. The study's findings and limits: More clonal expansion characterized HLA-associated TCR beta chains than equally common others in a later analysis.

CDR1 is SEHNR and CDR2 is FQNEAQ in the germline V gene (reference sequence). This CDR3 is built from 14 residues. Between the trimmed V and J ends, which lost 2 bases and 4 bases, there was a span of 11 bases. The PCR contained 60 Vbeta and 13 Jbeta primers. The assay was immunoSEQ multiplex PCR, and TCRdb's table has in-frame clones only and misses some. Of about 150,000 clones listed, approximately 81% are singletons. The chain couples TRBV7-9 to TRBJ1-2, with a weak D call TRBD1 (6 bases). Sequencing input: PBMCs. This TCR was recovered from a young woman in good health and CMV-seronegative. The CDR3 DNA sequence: TGTGCCAGCAGCTTATTGGTAGGGGGCTATGGCTACACCTTC. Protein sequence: CASSLLVGGYGYTF.